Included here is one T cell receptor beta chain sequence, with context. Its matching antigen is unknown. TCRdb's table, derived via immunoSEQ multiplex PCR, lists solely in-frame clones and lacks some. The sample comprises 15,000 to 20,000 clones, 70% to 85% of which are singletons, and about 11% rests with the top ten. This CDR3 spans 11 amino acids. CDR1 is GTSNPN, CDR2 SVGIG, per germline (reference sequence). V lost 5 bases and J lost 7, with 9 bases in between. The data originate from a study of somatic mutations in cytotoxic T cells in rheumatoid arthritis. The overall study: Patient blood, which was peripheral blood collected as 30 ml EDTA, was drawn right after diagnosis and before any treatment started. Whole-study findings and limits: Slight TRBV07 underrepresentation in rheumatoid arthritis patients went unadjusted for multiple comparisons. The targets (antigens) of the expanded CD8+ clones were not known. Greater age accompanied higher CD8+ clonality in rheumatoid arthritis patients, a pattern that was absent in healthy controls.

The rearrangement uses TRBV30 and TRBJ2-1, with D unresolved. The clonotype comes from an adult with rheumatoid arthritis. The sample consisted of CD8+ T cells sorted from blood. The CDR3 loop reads CAWGFGNEQFF. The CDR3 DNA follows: TGTGCCTGGGGTTTTGGGAATGAGCAGTTCTTC.